The rows below give T cell receptor beta chains drawn from one sample of a study of breast tumors, draining lymph nodes, adjacent tissues. Using its own MiXCR run on the multiplex PCR reads, TCRdb lists one record per CDR3 protein. The data show around 110,000 distinct CDR3 sequences, 30% seen once. Sequenced sample: axillary lymph node tissue. The source of these receptors is a female donor with breast cancer. Some clones in this sample may be carry-over from other donors' samples. The CDR3 runs from the conserved cysteine through the conserved F or W.

v_gene	j_gene	CDR3aa
TRBV5-6	TRBJ2-6	CASSPWIPPPVSGANVLTF
TRBV5-5	TRBJ2-5	CASSLGLAEEETQYF
TRBV5-1	TRBJ2-1	CASSLIPAGGPNEQFF
TRBV10-2	TRBJ2-7	CASTRTSGAPYEQYF
TRBV12-3/TRBV12-4	TRBJ2-1	CASSLGQGLAGGSYNEQFF
TRBV12-3/TRBV12-4	TRBJ2-7	CASSFTRRGQGAKEQYF
TRBV24-1	TRBJ2-2	CATSDFRPGTSGRNTGELFF
TRBV10-3	TRBJ1-2	CAISDQQGGYTF
TRBV10-3	TRBJ2-2	CAISDVGAATTGELFF
TRBV24-1	TRBJ2-3	CATSETSTDTQYF
TRBV9	TRBJ2-3	CASSLRGSGLVTDTQYF
TRBV6-5	TRBJ2-2	CASSYSRTGMTGELFF
TRBV11-3	TRBJ2-3	CASSLDHGNTQYF
TRBV24-1	TRBJ2-1	CATSPTGGPGGFF
TRBV15	TRBJ2-2	CATSRMTGLTGELFF
TRBV2	TRBJ1-6	CASSRRGAYNSPLHF
TRBV4-1	TRBJ2-5	CASSQVGINAETQYF
TRBV20-1	TRBJ1-2	CSATAPGRGYGYTF
TRBV27	TRBJ1-2	CASSFRDGRGYTF
TRBV9	TRBJ2-3	CASSPTYSGGTQATQYF
TRBV5-8	TRBJ1-4	CASSWDRGTNEKLFF
TRBV6-6	TRBJ1-5	CASSSPGAGNQPQHF
TRBV28	TRBJ1-6	CASSYVGNSPLHF
TRBV9	TRBJ1-6	CASSGRTGPGNNSPLHF
TRBV9	TRBJ1-1	CASSVEMNTEAFF
TRBV5-1	TRBJ2-7	CASSLGRESEQYF
TRBV6-1	TRBJ2-7	CASSQGSGGQDEQYF
TRBV20-1	TRBJ2-5	CSARFRGQETQYF
TRBV29-1	TRBJ2-1	CSVEGISIEQFF
TRBV20-1	TRBJ1-3	CSAPGGGGGAGGGGFGNTIYF
TRBV7-3	TRBJ2-7	CASSLLGTSAFIYEQYF
TRBV6-5	TRBJ1-1	CASSLGQVGEAFF
TRBV28	TRBJ1-2	CASTTTGLAGYGYTF